Described below is a single T cell receptor (beta chain) sequence and its context. The target antigen is unknown. Germline V CDR1 and CDR2: DFQATT, SNEGSKA (reference sequence). The CDR3 consists of 12 residues. V was shortened by 6 bases and J by 0 bases, with 3 bases between the two germline ends. Investigators profiled TCR beta VDJ and CDR3 from genomic DNA template. MiXCR was run by TCRdb on the reads, yielding one entry per CDR3 protein. The sample includes around 170,000 distinct CDR3 sequences, less than 55% of them seen just once. These data originate in a study of CD8+CD57+ T cells in acquired aplastic anemia. Study context: DNA from sorted CD4+ and CD8+ cells averaged around 3.5 ug. The average read count for CD4+ cells in healthy donors was around 9.9 million.

General study findings and limits: Between patients and controls, CD8+ Simpson's diversity did not vary significantly. Overlapping CD8+ CDR3 repertoires of patients and controls contained twenty-nine shared sequences.

V gene TRBV20-1 combines with J gene TRBJ2-6, with D unclear. The TCR originated in a human donor in good health. The specimen was sorted CD4+, CD8+, or CD8+CD57+ T cells (not recorded which) from PBMCs. In DNA form, the CDR3 reads TGCAGTGCCCTCTCTGGGGCCAACGTCCTGACTTTC. It translates to CSALSGANVLTF.